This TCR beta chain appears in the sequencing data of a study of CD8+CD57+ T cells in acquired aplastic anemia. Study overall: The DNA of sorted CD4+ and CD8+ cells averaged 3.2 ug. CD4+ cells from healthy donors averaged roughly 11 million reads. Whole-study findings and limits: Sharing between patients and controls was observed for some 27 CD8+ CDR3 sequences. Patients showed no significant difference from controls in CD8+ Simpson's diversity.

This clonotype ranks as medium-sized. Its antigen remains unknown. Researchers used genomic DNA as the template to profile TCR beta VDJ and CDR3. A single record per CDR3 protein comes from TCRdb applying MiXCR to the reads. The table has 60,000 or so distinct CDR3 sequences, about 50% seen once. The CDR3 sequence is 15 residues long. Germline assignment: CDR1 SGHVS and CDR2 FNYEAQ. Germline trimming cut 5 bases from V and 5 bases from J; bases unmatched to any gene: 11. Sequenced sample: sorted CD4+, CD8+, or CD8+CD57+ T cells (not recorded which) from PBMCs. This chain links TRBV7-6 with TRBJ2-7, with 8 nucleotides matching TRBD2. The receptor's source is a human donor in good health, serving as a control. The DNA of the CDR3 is TGTGCCAGCAGCGAAGGACTAGCTGTTTTCCACGAGCAGTACTTC. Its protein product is CASSEGLAVFHEQYF.